Listed here are 21 T cell receptor beta chains from one sample, sequenced in a study of blood T cell repertoires in COVID-19. Generated by immunoSEQ multiplex PCR, the TCRdb table keeps only in-frame clones and is missing some. Here the sample spans under 250,000 clones, roughly 85% being singletons. Sequences were obtained from PBMCs or T cells enriched from blood (not recorded which). The origin of the receptors is a woman aged 45-60 years with acute COVID-19.

This chain links TRBV7-9 with TRBJ1-1, with 7 bases aligning to TRBD1. This CDR3 region has 17 residues. Germline assignment: CDR1 SEHNR and CDR2 FQNEAQ (reference sequence). Trimming removed 4 bases from V and 1 base from J; junction bases left unmatched: 12. The CDR3 region is CASSSTGQSRSNTEAFF. The CDR3 region has the DNA TGTGCCAGCAGCTCCACGGGACAGTCCCGGTCGAACACTGAAGCTTTCTTT. Together with reference TRBV7-9 and TRBJ1-1, the CDR3 gives the full variable domain: DTGVSQNPRHKITKRGQNVTFRCDPISEHNRLYWYRQTLGQGPEFLTYFQNEAQLEKSRLLSDRFSAERPKGSFSTLEIQRTEQGDSAMYLCASSSTGQSRSNTEAFFGQGTRLTVV.

The chain has TRBV19 and TRBJ2-2; maybe TRBD1 (6 bases). Trimming took 5 bases from V and 8 from J, leaving 15 bases between them. The length of the CDR3 is 14 residues. Germline CDR1 reads LNHDA; CDR2 reads SQIVND (reference sequence). The CDR3 sequence is CASSPRQVRGELFF. The CDR3 DNA reads TGTGCCAGTAGTCCAAGACAGGTTCGAGGGGAGCTGTTTTTT.

The chain is built from TRBV4-3 and TRBJ1-3; TRBD1 matches at 7 bases. CDR1 is LGHNA, CDR2 YSLEER, per germline. V shed 1 base, J shed 1 base, and the junction held 4 bases outside the gene matches. This CDR3 comprises 16 residues. The CDR3 sequence is CASSQVGTASGNTIYF. The CDR3 DNA follows: TGCGCCAGCAGCCAAGTAGGGACAGCGTCTGGAAACACCATATATTTT.

The chain couples TRBV24-1 to TRBJ1-5; 9 bases are a match to TRBD1. The germline CDR1 and CDR2 sequences are KGHDR and SFDVKD. CDR3 length equals 16 residues. The V gene end was trimmed by 6 bases and the J gene end by 4 bases; junction bases not matched to a gene: 9. Here the CDR3 DNA reads TGTGCCACCAGTCCGGGGGTAGGACAGGGGAATCAGCCCCAGCATTTT. Amino acids: CATSPGVGQGNQPQHF.

This chain uses TRBV7-9 with TRBJ2-1, with 8 bases that match TRBD1. This CDR3 has 13 amino acids. Germline V gene data show CDR1 as SEHNR and CDR2 as FQNEAQ (reference sequence). The CDR3 region is CVCDRGTYNEQFF. As DNA, the CDR3 is TGTGTGTGTGACAGGGGAACCTACAATGAGCAGTTCTTC.

The V call is TRBV4-1, the J call TRBJ2-7, with D maybe TRBD1 (5 bases). V lost 3 bases and J 3 bases, leaving 18 bases between the germline ends. Germline V gene sequence: CDR1 MGHRA, CDR2 YSYEKL. The CDR3 sequence is 16 residues long. This CDR3 reads CASSQSHGAFYYEQYF. DNA for the CDR3: TGCGCCAGCAGCCAGAGTCATGGGGCCTTCTACTACGAGCAGTACTTC.

This rearrangement joins TRBV4-2 to TRBJ2-3, with no clear D. The CDR3 length is 14 residues. Germline CDR1 is LGHNA and CDR2 is YNFKEQ. Trimming took off 0 bases at V and 0 bases at J, with 4 bases between the two ends. This chain's CDR3 is CASSQDTSTDTQYF. As DNA, the CDR3 is TGTGCCAGCAGCCAAGATACTAGCACAGATACGCAGTATTTT.

This clone was recorded a few times. This rearrangement joins TRBV27 to TRBJ1-1; D possibly corresponds to TRBD1 (5 bases). CDR1 is MNHEY, CDR2 SMNVEV, per germline (reference sequence). The CDR3 is 14 amino acids. V gave up 7 bases and J gave up 0 bases, with 12 bases separating them. The CDR3 reads CASKNRTVNTEAFF. For the CDR3, the DNA is TGTGCCAGCAAAAACAGGACGGTGAACACTGAAGCTTTCTTT.

V and J are TRBV3-1 (or the pseudogene TRBV3-2) and TRBJ1-1, with D possibly TRBD1 on 5 matching bases. The CDR3 length is 16 residues. CDR1 is LGHDT, CDR2 YNNKEL, per germline (reference sequence). The ends were cut back, 4 bases at V and 1 base at J, with 16 bases in the middle. The CDR3 loop is CASSPRQKSWNTEAFF. The CDR3 DNA is TGTGCCAGCAGCCCCCGACAGAAATCCTGGAACACTGAAGCTTTCTTT.

This chain links TRBV11-2 with TRBJ1-4, with D possibly TRBD1 on 6 matching bases. This CDR3 comprises 15 residues. Germline V gives CDR1 SGHAT, CDR2 FQNNGV. V was clipped by 9 bases and J by 3 bases, with 17 bases between them. CDR3 coding DNA: TGTGCCAGGAGGCCCAGGGGTCGGGCTAATGAAAAACTGTTTTTT. The encoded protein is CARRPRGRANEKLFF.

This rearrangement joins TRBV6-5 to TRBJ1-3; no reliable D call. This CDR3 comprises 14 residues. Trimming stripped 5 bases from V and 4 bases from J, with 12 bases between. The V gene's germline CDR1 is MNHEY and CDR2 SVGAGI. The chain's CDR3 is CASSRTAGGNTIYF. The CDR3 DNA follows: TGTGCCAGCAGTCGGACGGCGGGCGGAAACACCATATATTTT.

This chain connects TRBV13 to TRBJ1-6, with a tentative D call TRBD1 (6 bases). CDR3 length equals 17 residues. Germline CDR1 is PRHDT and CDR2 is FYEKMQ (reference sequence). Between the trimmed V and J ends, which lost 0 bases and 7 bases, there was a span of 16 bases. This chain's CDR3 is CASSLGLLQGRNSPLHF. In nucleotides, the CDR3 is TGTGCCAGCAGCTTAGGTCTTTTACAGGGTCGGAATTCACCCCTCCACTTT.

This clone occurred a few times. The chain combines TRBV2 with TRBJ1-2; D is unresolved. CDR1 and CDR2 from the germline V gene are SNHLY and FYNNEI. The CDR3 covers 13 residues. Trimming shortened V by 6 bases and J by 4 bases, and 12 bases separated the two germline ends. CDR3 loop: CASSGTEVYGYTF. The CDR3, as DNA: TGTGCCAGCAGCGGAACAGAAGTCTATGGCTACACCTTC.

This chain joins TRBV30 and TRBJ2-3; maybe TRBD2 (5 bases). The germline gives CDR1 GTSNPN, CDR2 SVGIG (reference sequence). V was trimmed by 2 bases and J by 6 bases, leaving 21 bases between them. The CDR3 is 16 amino acids. CDR3 in DNA: TGTGCCTGGAGTAGGAGTGGCGGGCCAAGGAGGGATACGCAGTATTTT. As protein: CAWSRSGGPRRDTQYF.

The chain employs TRBV29-1 and TRBJ1-2, with 9 bases matching TRBD1. The V segment lost 2 bases and the J segment 4 bases; nucleotides outside the gene matches: 5. This CDR3 comprises 14 residues. Germline assignment: CDR1 SQVTM and CDR2 ANQGSEA. The CDR3 reads CSVEHLQGAYGYTF. The CDR3 bases are TGCAGCGTTGAACACCTACAGGGGGCCTATGGCTACACCTTC.

By sample share, this clone is medium-sized. Other DNA sequences within the sample encode an identical CDR3. This chain joins TRBV4-3 and TRBJ1-6, with unresolved D. V was cut by 1 base and J by 8 bases, with 6 bases left in between. This CDR3 region has 13 residues. CDR1 and CDR2 (germline): LGHNA, YSLEER. The CDR3 loop reads CASSQVEDSPLHF. Here the CDR3 DNA reads TGCGCCAGCAGCCAAGTCGAGGATTCACCCCTCCACTTT.

This clone has only one observation. V usage is TRBV21-1 and J usage is TRBJ2-7; the DNA was not compared with TRBD1, the D call given in the table. TRBV21-1 is labeled a pseudogene. CDR3 size: 14 residues. The CDR3 DNA sequence: TGTGCCAGCAGTAAAGGGACAGGGGTGGGTGAGCAGTACTTC. Its translation is CASSKGTGVGEQYF.

J is TRBJ2-1 and V is TRBV5-4; perhaps TRBD1 as D (5 bases). Trimming removed 0 bases at V and 0 bases at J, with 7 bases between. Looked up from germline, CDR1 is SGHNT and CDR2 is YYREEE (reference sequence). The CDR3 is 15 amino acids. The CDR3 sequence: CASSLVRDSYNEQFF. CDR3 sequence (DNA): TGTGCCAGCAGCTTGGTCAGGGACTCCTACAATGAGCAGTTCTTC.

This chain uses TRBV7-6 with TRBJ1-3; 8 bases fit TRBD1. V lost 5 bases to trimming and J lost 0 bases; unmatched junction nucleotides: 15. Germline CDR1 is SGHVS and CDR2 is FNYEAQ. There are 19 residues in the CDR3. CDR3 amino acids: CASSPWTGPLNPSGNTIYF. In DNA form, the CDR3 reads TGTGCCAGCAGCCCGTGGACAGGGCCCCTAAACCCCTCTGGAAACACCATATATTTT.

The chain uses TRBV5-1 and TRBJ2-1; 11 bases align to TRBD2. V gave up 4 bases and J gave up 0 bases; unmatched junction bases: 9. The CDR3 has 18 amino acids. The germline CDR1 and CDR2 sequences are SGHRS and YFSETQ. The CDR3 spells CASSPPSGGSSSYNEQFF. In DNA form, the CDR3 reads TGCGCCAGCAGCCCACCTAGCGGGGGGTCCAGCTCCTACAATGAGCAGTTCTTC.

This clone was picked up a small number of times. This sequence joins TRBV11-2 and TRBJ1-2; TRBD1 matches 10 bases. In germline, CDR1 is SGHAT, CDR2 FQNNGV. The CDR3 has 14 amino acids. V was pared by 1 base and J by 4 bases, with 0 bases of the junction left unmatched. The CDR3 spells CASSLGTGGYGYTF. For the CDR3, the DNA is TGTGCCAGCAGCTTAGGGACAGGGGGCTATGGCTACACCTTC.